Listed here is a single T cell receptor (beta chain). What it binds is unknown. The data were taken from a study of cytomegalovirus exposure and HLA in healthy donors. Study-level results: The analysis excluded some indistinguishable V segments, including TRBV6-2 and TRBV6-3. An analysis that came later showed most CMV-associated TCR beta chains appearing HLA-restricted.

J gave up 2 bases and V 4 bases, and 7 bases lay outside the gene matches. Germline CDR1 and CDR2: SGHRS and YFSETQ. This CDR3 is built from 15 residues. Primers included in the PCR were 60 Vbeta and 13 Jbeta primers. Only in-frame clones appear in the TCRdb table, and some are missing; sequencing was by immunoSEQ multiplex PCR. The repertoire includes over 75,000 clones, 79% of them detected once, and around 3% sits in the top ten. V and J are TRBV5-1 and TRBJ2-7; TRBD1 aligns across 9 bases. The sample was PBMCs. The source of this sequence is a male donor in good health and CMV-seropositive. The CDR3 DNA is TGCGCCAGCAGCGTGGGACAGGGCTCAACCTACGAGCAGTACTTC. Its protein is CASSVGQGSTYEQYF.